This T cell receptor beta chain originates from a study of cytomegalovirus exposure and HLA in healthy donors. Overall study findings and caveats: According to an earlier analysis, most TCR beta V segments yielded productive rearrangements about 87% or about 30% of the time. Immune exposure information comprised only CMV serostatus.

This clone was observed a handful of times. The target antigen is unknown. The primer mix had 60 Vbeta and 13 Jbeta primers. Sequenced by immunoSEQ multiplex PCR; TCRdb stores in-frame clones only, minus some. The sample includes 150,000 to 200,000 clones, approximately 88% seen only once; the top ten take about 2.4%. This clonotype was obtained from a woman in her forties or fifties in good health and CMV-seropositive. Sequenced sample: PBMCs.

The CDR3 DNA is TGTGCCTGGTCCAGAACTAGGATTGGCGGGGAGCTGTTTTTT. This gives the protein CAWSRTRIGGELFF. This rearrangement joins TRBV30 to TRBJ2-2; maybe TRBD2 (5 bases). CDR1 is GTSNPN, CDR2 SVGIG, per germline (reference sequence). V gave up 5 bases and J gave up 7 bases, with 17 bases separating them. This CDR3 contains 14 residues.